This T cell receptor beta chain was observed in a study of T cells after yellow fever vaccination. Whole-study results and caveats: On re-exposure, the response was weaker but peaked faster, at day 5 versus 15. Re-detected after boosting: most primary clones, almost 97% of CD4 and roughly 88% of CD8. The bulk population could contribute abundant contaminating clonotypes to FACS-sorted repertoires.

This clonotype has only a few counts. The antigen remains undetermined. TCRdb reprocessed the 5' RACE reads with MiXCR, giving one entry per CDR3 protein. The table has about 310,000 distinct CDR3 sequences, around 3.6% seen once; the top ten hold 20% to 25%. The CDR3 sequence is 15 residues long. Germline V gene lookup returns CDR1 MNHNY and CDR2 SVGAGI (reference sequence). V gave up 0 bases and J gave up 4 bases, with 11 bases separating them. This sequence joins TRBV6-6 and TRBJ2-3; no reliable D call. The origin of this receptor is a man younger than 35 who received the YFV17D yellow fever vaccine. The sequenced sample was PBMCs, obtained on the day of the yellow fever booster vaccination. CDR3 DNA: TGTGCCAGCAGTTACTCGAAAAGATTTTCAGATACGCAGTATTTT. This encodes CASSYSKRFSDTQYF.